This passage covers 20 T cell receptor beta chains from one sample sequenced in a study of human T cells and chemical hapten exposure. TCRdb passed the 5' RACE reads through MiXCR, listing each CDR3 protein once. The sample comprises under 150,000 distinct CDR3 sequences, approximately 20% of which are singletons, and about 3% rests with the top ten. Someone pulled total RNA out of unfractionated whole blood. These receptors were taken from a human donor in good health.

V gene TRBV20-1 combines with J gene TRBJ2-1, with 8 bases aligning to TRBD2. The CDR3 totals 14 residues. The germline V gene encodes CDR1 DFQATT and CDR2 SNEGSKA (reference sequence). Trimming removed 0 bases from V and 9 bases from J; junction bases left unmatched: 7. As DNA, the CDR3 is TGCAGTGCTAGAGATCCCGGGAGCGGGGGTGAGCAGTTCTTC. Translated, it gives CSARDPGSGGEQFF.

The CDR3, as DNA: TGTGCCAGCAGTTTGACAGGGAGGAGCATGTACGAGCAGTACTTC. Translated, it gives CASSLTGRSMYEQYF. The chain employs TRBV27 and TRBJ2-7; possibly TRBD1 for D (7 bases). The V gene's germline CDR1 is MNHEY and CDR2 SMNVEV (reference sequence). V was clipped by 3 bases and J by 4 bases, with 16 bases between them. This CDR3 is built from 15 residues.

This clonotype was found once. The chain links TRBV5-6 to TRBJ1-2; D is perhaps TRBD1 (5 bases). Germline CDR1 reads SGHDT; CDR2 reads YYEEEE. V lost 0 bases and J lost 4, with 13 bases in between. The CDR3 contains 15 residues. CDR3 DNA sequence: TGTGCCAGCAGCTTGGAGGGGAGAAACCTCTATGGCTACACCTTC. Protein sequence: CASSLEGRNLYGYTF.

The chain joins TRBV2 to TRBJ1-4; D gene uncertain. With 4 bases removed from V and 0 bases from J, the gap between germline ends came to 12 bases. From germline, CDR1 is SNHLY and CDR2 FYNNEI. CDR3 length: 16 amino acids. The CDR3 bases are TGTGCCAGCAGTGTAAGTCTCGGACCAACTAATGAAAAACTGTTTTTT. Protein: CASSVSLGPTNEKLFF.

This chain uses TRBV20-1 with TRBJ1-6, with 10 bases fitting TRBD1. The germline V gene has CDR1 DFQATT and CDR2 SNEGSKA (reference sequence). The CDR3 runs 13 residues. V gave up 5 bases and J gave up 7 bases; unmatched junction bases: 2. The DNA of the CDR3 is TGCAGTGCTCTGGACAGGGGGAATTCACCCCTCCACTTT. Amino acid sequence: CSALDRGNSPLHF.

The chain employs TRBV6-2 or TRBV6-3 and TRBJ2-1; D is unclear. This CDR3 region has 13 residues. Germline CDR1 is MNHEY and CDR2 is SVGEGT. V lost 5 bases and J lost 10, with 15 bases in between. The CDR3 nucleotides are TGTGCCAGCAGTAGCCCCCTTTACGGGGAGCAGTTCTTC. Translation gives CASSSPLYGEQFF.

The V and J genes are TRBV30 and TRBJ1-4; no definite D call. CDR1 and CDR2 from the germline V gene are GTSNPN and SVGIG (reference sequence). V was shortened by 2 bases and J by 7 bases, with 17 bases between the two germline ends. The CDR3 has 15 residues. CDR3 loop: CAWSPTGGHGEKLFF. CDR3 bases: TGTGCCTGGAGTCCTACCGGCGGGCACGGTGAAAAACTGTTTTTT.

This clonotype was counted between two and nine times. The chain couples TRBV28 to TRBJ2-7, with TRBD2 identical over 10 bases. The germline V gene encodes CDR1 MDHEN and CDR2 SYDVKM. The junction had 7 bases not matched to a gene; V was cut back by 5 bases and J by 0 bases. The CDR3 has 16 amino acids. In DNA, the CDR3 is TGTGCCAGCAGTATCGGGACTAGCGCGACCTCCTACGAGCAGTACTTC. It yields the protein CASSIGTSATSYEQYF. The whole variable domain, remainder taken from reference TRBV28 and TRBJ2-7, is DVKVTQSSRYLVKRTGEKVFLECVQDMDHENMFWYRQDPGLGLRLIYFSYDVKMKEKGDIPEGYSVSREKKERFSLILESASTNQTSMYLCASSIGTSATSYEQYFGPGTRLTVT.

The V gene is TRBV7-6, the J gene TRBJ2-5; D is possibly TRBD2 (7 bases). V was shortened by 9 bases and J by 9 bases, with 11 bases between the two germline ends. This CDR3 has 10 amino acids. Per germline, CDR1 SGHVS and CDR2 FNYEAQ. CDR3 sequence (DNA): TGTGCCAGGTTGGGGGGGCCCCAGTACTTC. Protein: CARLGGPQYF.

In DNA, the CDR3 is TGTGCCAGCTCACCACTGGAGACAATGAACACTGAAGCTTTCTTT. Translation gives CASSPLETMNTEAFF. The rearrangement uses TRBV18 and TRBJ1-1; D remains ambiguous. The germline gives CDR1 KGHSH, CDR2 LQKENI. Between the trimmed V and J ends, which lost 1 base and 0 bases, there was a span of 9 bases. There are 15 residues in the CDR3.

The chain couples TRBV5-1 to TRBJ2-5, with D possibly TRBD1 on 5 matching bases. The CDR3 length is 15 residues. Germline V gene lookup returns CDR1 SGHRS and CDR2 YFSETQ. The ends were cut back, 0 bases at V and 5 bases at J, with 14 bases in the middle. The CDR3 reads CASSLAKGPGETQYF. In nucleotides, the CDR3 is TGCGCCAGCAGCTTGGCCAAGGGGCCCGGGGAGACCCAGTACTTC.

This clonotype was observed a handful of times. V is TRBV18 and J is TRBJ1-1, with D unresolved. This CDR3 is built from 12 residues. Germline CDR1 reads KGHSH; CDR2 reads LQKENI. V lost 3 bases and J lost 1, with 3 bases in between. The CDR3, as DNA: TGTGCCAGCTCACCTCAGAACACTGAAGCTTTCTTT. As protein: CASSPQNTEAFF.

This clonotype turned up a few times. The genes are TRBV27 and TRBJ2-7, with D perhaps matching TRBD2 (6 bases). The germline CDR1 and CDR2 sequences are MNHEY and SMNVEV (reference sequence). V lost 8 bases, J lost 2 bases, and 10 bases lay in between. This CDR3 comprises 12 residues. The CDR3 reads CASSTGAYEQYF. The CDR3 nucleotides read TGTGCCAGCTCGACGGGGGCCTACGAGCAGTACTTC.

This clonotype was detected only a few times. This sequence joins TRBV28 and TRBJ2-1; 10 positions agree with TRBD1. The ends lost 9 bases at V and 1 base at J; junction bases unmatched: 9. This CDR3 spans 16 amino acids. Germline CDR1 and CDR2: MDHEN and SYDVKM. CDR3 protein: CASSSAGQGSYNEQFF. The CDR3, as DNA: TGTGCCAGTTCGAGTGCGGGACAGGGGTCCTACAATGAGCAGTTCTTC.

The rearrangement uses TRBV20-1 and TRBJ2-1, with D perhaps TRBD2 (6 bases). Per germline, CDR1 DFQATT and CDR2 SNEGSKA (reference sequence). The CDR3 consists of 14 residues. V lost 6 bases and J 5 bases, leaving 17 bases between the germline ends. This CDR3 reads CSAATGRFHNEQFF. For the CDR3, the DNA is TGCAGTGCCGCTACGGGGAGGTTCCACAATGAGCAGTTCTTC.

This clonotype was detected once. The chain is built from TRBV28 and TRBJ1-5, with 8 bases identical to TRBD1. CDR3 length: 16 residues. V dropped 5 bases and J dropped 5; count of bases not matched to a gene: 11. The V gene's germline CDR1 is MDHEN and CDR2 SYDVKM. The DNA for the CDR3 is TGTGCCAGCAGTCCCCTCGCAGGGGGCGGTGATCAGCCCCAGCATTTT. Protein: CASSPLAGGGDQPQHF. Together with reference TRBV28 and TRBJ1-5, the CDR3 gives the full variable domain: DVKVTQSSRYLVKRTGEKVFLECVQDMDHENMFWYRQDPGLGLRLIYFSYDVKMKEKGDIPEGYSVSREKKERFSLILESASTNQTSMYLCASSPLAGGGDQPQHFGDGTRLSIL.

This clonotype was found a few times. This chain connects TRBV4-1 to TRBJ2-7; 9 nucleotides match TRBD1. Germline CDR1 reads MGHRA; CDR2 reads YSYEKL. Trimming cost V 3 bases and J 7 bases; bases outside gene matches: 13. This CDR3 spans 16 amino acids. As DNA, the CDR3 is TGCGCCAGCAGCCATTATTTGACAGGGGGATCGGGTGAGCAGTACTTC. Amino acid sequence: CASSHYLTGGSGEQYF.

The chain combines TRBV3-1 with TRBJ2-1; D is unresolved. Per the germline V gene, CDR1 is LGHDT and CDR2 is YNNKEL (reference sequence). V was clipped by 5 bases and J by 7 bases, with 15 bases between them. This CDR3 spans 14 amino acids. The CDR3 DNA sequence: TGTGCCAGCAGCTCCCCCCTCGTTAGGAATGAGCAGTTCTTC. It translates to CASSSPLVRNEQFF.

The chain joins TRBV6-2 or TRBV6-3 to TRBJ2-7; D may match TRBD1 or TRBD2 (5 bases each). This CDR3 has 12 amino acids. Germline loops: CDR1 MNHEY, CDR2 SVGEGT. The V and J ends lost 2 bases and 4 bases respectively, with 6 bases between them. In DNA, the CDR3 is TGTGCCAGCAGTTACGAGGGGTACGAGCAGTACTTC. It specifies CASSYEGYEQYF.

A few counts support this clonotype. The J gene is TRBJ1-2, the V gene TRBV6-5, with a weak D call TRBD1 (6 bases). V lost 9 bases to trimming and J lost 8 bases, with 28 bases between them. Germline loops: CDR1 MNHEY, CDR2 SVGAGI. CDR3 size: 16 residues. CDR3 DNA: TGTGCCAGTAGAGAGAGAGAGTGGGGGCAATTCGGCGGCTACACCTTC. As protein: CASREREWGQFGGYTF.